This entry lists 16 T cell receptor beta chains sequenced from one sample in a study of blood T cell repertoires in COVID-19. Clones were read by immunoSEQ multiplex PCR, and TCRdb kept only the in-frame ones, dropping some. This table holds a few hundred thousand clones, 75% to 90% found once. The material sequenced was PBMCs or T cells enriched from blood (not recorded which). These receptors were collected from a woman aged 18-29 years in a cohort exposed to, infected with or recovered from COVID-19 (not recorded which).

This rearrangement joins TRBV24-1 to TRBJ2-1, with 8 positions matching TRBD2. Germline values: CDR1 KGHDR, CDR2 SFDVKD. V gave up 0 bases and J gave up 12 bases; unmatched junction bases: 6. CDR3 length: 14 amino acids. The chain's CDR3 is CATSDLLAGQGQFF. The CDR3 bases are TGTGCCACCAGTGATTTGCTAGCGGGTCAGGGGCAGTTCTTC.

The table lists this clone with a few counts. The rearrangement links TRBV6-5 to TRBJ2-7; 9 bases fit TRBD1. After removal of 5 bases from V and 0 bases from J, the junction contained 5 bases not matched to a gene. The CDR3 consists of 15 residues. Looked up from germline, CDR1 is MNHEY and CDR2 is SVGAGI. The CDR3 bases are TGTGCCAGCAGTCAGGGGACAGGGATCTCCTACGAGCAGTACTTC. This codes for CASSQGTGISYEQYF.

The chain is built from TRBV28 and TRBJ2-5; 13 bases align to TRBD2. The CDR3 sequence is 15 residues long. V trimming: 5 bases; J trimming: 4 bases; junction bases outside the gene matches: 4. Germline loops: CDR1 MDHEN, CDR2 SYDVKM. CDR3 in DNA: TGTGCCAGCAGTACTAGCGGGGGGGCCCCAGAGACCCAGTACTTC. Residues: CASSTSGGAPETQYF.

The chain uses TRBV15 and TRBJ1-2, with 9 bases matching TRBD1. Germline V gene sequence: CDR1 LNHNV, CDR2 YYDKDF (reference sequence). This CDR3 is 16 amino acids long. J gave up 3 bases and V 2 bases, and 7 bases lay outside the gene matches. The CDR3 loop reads CATSRPKQGADYGYTF. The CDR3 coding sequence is TGTGCCACCAGCAGACCAAAACAGGGGGCAGACTATGGCTACACCTTC.

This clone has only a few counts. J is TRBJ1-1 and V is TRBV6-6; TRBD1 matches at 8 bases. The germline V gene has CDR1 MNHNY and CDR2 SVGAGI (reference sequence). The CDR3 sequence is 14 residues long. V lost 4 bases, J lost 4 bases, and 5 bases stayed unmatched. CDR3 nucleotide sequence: TGTGCCAGCAGTTTGCGGCAGGGGGCCACTGAAGCTTTCTTT. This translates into CASSLRQGATEAFF.

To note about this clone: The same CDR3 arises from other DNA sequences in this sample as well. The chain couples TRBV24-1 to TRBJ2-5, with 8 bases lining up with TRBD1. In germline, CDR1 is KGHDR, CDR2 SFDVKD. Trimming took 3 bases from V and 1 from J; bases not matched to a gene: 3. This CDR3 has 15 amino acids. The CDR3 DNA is TGTGCCACCAGTGATCCCGGACAGGGCCAAGAGACCCAGTACTTC. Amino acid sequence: CATSDPGQGQETQYF.

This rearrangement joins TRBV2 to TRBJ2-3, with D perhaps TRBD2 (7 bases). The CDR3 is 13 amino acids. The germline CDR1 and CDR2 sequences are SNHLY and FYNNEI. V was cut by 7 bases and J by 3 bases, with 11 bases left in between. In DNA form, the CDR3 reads TGTGCCAGCATGGGGGGGCTGACAGATACGCAGTATTTT. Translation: CASMGGLTDTQYF.

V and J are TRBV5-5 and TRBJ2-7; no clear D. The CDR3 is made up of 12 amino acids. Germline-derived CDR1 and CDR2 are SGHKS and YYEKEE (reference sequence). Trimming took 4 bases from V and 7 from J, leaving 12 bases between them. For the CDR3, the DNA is TGTGCCAGCAGCGCAACTATCGAAGAGCAGTACTTC. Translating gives CASSATIEEQYF.

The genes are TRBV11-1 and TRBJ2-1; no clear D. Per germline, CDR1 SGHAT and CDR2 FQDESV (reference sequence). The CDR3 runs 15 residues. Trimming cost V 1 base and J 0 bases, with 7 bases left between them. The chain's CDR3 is CASSLDLSSYNEQFF. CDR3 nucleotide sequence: TGTGCCAGCAGCTTAGACCTGAGCTCCTACAATGAGCAGTTCTTC.

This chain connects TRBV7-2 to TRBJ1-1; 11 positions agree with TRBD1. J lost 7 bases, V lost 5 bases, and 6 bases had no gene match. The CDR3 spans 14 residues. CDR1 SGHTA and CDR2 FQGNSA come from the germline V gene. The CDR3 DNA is TGTGCCAGCAGCGCTGGACAGGGGGCTTTTGAAGCTTTCTTT. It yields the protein CASSAGQGAFEAFF.

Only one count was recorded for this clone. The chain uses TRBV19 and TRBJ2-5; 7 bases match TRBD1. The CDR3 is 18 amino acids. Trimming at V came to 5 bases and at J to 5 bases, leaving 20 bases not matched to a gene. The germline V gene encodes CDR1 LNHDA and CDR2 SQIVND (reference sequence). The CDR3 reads CASSPSGQSVLSIETQYF. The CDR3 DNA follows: TGTGCCAGTAGTCCCTCGGGACAGTCAGTCCTATCAATTGAGACCCAGTACTTC.

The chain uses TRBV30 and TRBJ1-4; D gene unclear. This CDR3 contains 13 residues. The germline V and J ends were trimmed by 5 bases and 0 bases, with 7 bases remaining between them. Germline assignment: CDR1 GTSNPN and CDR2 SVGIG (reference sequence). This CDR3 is CAWDRATNEKLFF. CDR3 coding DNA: TGTGCCTGGGATCGTGCAACTAATGAAAAACTGTTTTTT.

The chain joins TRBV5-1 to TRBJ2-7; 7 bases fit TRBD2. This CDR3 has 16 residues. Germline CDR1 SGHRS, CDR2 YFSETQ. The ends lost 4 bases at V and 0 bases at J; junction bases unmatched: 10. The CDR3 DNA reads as TGCGCCAGCAGCGCGGGAGTCGTCCTGAGCTCCTACGAGCAGTACTTC. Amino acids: CASSAGVVLSSYEQYF. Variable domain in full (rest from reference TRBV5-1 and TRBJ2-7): KAGVTQTPRYLIKTRGQQVTLSCSPISGHRSVSWYQQTPGQGLQFLFEYFSETQRNKGNFPGRFSGRQFSNSRSEMNVSTLELGDSALYLCASSAGVVLSSYEQYFGPGTRLTVT.

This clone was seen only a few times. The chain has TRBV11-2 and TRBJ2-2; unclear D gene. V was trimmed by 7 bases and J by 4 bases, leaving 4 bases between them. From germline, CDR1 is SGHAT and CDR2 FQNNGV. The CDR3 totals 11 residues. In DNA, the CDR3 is TGTGCCAGCACCCTCACCGGGGAGCTGTTTTTT. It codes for CASTLTGELFF.

CDR3: CASSGYSRVMNTEAFF. The CDR3 DNA sequence: TGTGCCAGCAGCGGATACAGCAGGGTTATGAACACTGAAGCTTTCTTT. This rearrangement joins TRBV2 to TRBJ1-1; D may be TRBD1 (5 bases). Germline V CDR1 and CDR2: SNHLY, FYNNEI. This CDR3 comprises 16 residues. V was cut by 6 bases and J by 0 bases, with 17 bases left in between.

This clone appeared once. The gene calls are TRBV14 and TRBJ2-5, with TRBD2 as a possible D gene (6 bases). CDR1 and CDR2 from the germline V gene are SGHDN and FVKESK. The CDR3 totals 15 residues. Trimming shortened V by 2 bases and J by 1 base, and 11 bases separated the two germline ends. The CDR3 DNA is TGTGCCAGCAGCCAACAGGGACTTGTCCAAGAGACCCAGTACTTC. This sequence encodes CASSQQGLVQETQYF. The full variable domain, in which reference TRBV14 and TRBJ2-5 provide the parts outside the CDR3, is EAGVTQFPSHSVIEKGQTVTLRCDPISGHDNLYWYRRVMGKEIKFLLHFVKESKQDESGMPNNRFLAERTGGTYSTLKVQPAELEDSGVYFCASSQQGLVQETQYFGPGTRLLVL.